A single sample is the source of the 5 T cell receptor beta chains below, sequenced in a study of blood T cell repertoires in COVID-19. Libraries were prepared by immunoSEQ multiplex PCR; TCRdb keeps only in-frame clonotypes and omits some of them. The table records 310,000 or so clones, approximately 88% of them present only once. The sample taken for sequencing was PBMCs or T cells enriched from blood (not recorded which). The receptors stem from a woman aged 40-49 years who had recovered from COVID-19.

This clone is a singleton in its sample. The CDR3 spells CASSQSTGSYNEQFF. The DNA for the CDR3 is TGTGCCAGCAGCCAGTCGACAGGGTCCTACAATGAGCAGTTCTTC. The gene calls are TRBV3-1 (or the pseudogene TRBV3-2) and TRBJ2-1; 7 bases agree with TRBD1. This CDR3 spans 15 amino acids. J lost 1 base, V lost 3 bases, and 3 bases had no gene match. Germline V gives CDR1 LGHDT, CDR2 YNNKEL (reference sequence).

This sequence joins TRBV28 and TRBJ2-1, with TRBD2 identical over 12 bases. The V and J ends lost 8 bases and 1 base, in that order; junction bases with no gene match: 6. CDR3 length: 16 amino acids. Germline V CDR1 and CDR2: MDHEN, SYDVKM. CDR3 amino acids: CASGPSGRGSYNEQFF. The CDR3 DNA sequence: TGTGCCAGCGGCCCTAGCGGGAGGGGATCCTACAATGAGCAGTTCTTC. The variable domain in full, completed from reference TRBV28 and TRBJ2-1, reads DVKVTQSSRYLVKRTGEKVFLECVQDMDHENMFWYRQDPGLGLRLIYFSYDVKMKEKGDIPEGYSVSREKKERFSLILESASTNQTSMYLCASGPSGRGSYNEQFFGPGTRLTVL.

The chain joins TRBV7-5 to TRBJ2-1; the D call TRBD2 from the table was never checked on the DNA. TRBV7-5 is assigned pseudogene status. CDR3 size: 18 residues. The CDR3 spells CARSPASTSHFSYNEQFF. Written as DNA, the CDR3 is TGTGCCAGAAGCCCCGCCTCGACTAGCCATTTTTCCTACAATGAGCAGTTCTTC.

This clone has a single count. J is TRBJ1-2 and V is TRBV2; the D gene is possibly TRBD1 (6 bases). Deletions cut 4 bases from V and 7 bases from J, with 16 bases between. This CDR3 has 14 amino acids. Germline V lookup: CDR1 SNHLY, CDR2 FYNNEI. Here the CDR3 DNA reads TGTGCCAGCAGTGCGTCGGGCAGGGGTCGTGGCTACACCTTC. The encoded protein is CASSASGRGRGYTF.

The chain carries TRBV19 and TRBJ2-1; 9 nucleotides match TRBD2. This CDR3 has 18 residues. Germline trimming cut 4 bases from V and 6 bases from J; bases unmatched to any gene: 16. Germline CDR1 and CDR2: LNHDA and SQIVND (reference sequence). CDR3 region: CASSTITLAGRAINEQFF. The DNA for the CDR3 is TGTGCCAGTAGTACCATTACCCTAGCGGGGCGAGCGATCAATGAGCAGTTCTTC.